The sequence of this T cell receptor beta chain was determined in a study of spatial heterogeneity in lung cancer. Whole-study context: Within raw reads, each unique TCR and UMI combination appeared on average more than ten times.

Sample time point: sample taken at primary tumor resection. The sequenced material consisted of unsorted whole RNA from tumor, nontumor lung or frozen PBMC. Per the germline V gene, CDR1 is SGHTA and CDR2 is FQGTGA. The ends lost 1 base at V and 1 base at J; junction bases unmatched: 4. This CDR3 spans 16 amino acids. Every TCR cDNA molecule carried a tag that served as a unique molecular identifier. TCRdb analysed the 5' RACE reads with MiXCR anew, one entry per CDR3 protein. The table shows 20,000 to 25,000 distinct CDR3 sequences, with around 4.3% occurring only once. At least ten counts were recorded for this clonotype.

The V call is TRBV7-3, the J call TRBJ2-5, with TRBD1 matching 9 bases. The source was PBMCs, collected at surgery. This TCR came from a male donor with early-stage non-small cell lung cancer. The CDR3 is CASSLMGTGTQETQYF. The CDR3, as DNA: TGTGCCAGCAGCTTAATGGGGACAGGGACCCAAGAGACCCAGTACTTC.